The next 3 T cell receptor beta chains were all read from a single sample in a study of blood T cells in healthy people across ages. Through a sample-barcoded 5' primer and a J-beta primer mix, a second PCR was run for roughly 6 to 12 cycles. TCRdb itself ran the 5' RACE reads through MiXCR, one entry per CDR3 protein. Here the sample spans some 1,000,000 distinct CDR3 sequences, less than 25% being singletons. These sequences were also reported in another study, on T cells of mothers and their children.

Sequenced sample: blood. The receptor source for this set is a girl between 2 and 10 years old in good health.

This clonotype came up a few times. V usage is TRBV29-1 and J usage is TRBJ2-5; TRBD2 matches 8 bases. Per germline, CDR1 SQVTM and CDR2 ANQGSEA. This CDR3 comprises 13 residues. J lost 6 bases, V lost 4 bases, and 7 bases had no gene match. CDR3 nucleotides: TGCAGCGTTGTGGACGGGGGGGGAAAGACCCAGTACTTC. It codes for CSVVDGGGKTQYF.

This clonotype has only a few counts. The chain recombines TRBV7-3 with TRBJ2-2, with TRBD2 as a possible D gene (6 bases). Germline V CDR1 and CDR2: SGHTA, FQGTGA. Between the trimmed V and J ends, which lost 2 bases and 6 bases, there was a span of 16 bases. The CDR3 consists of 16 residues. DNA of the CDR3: TGTGCCAGCAGCTTAGCGCTAGCGATTTCGGCCGGGGAGCTGTTTTTT. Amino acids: CASSLALAISAGELFF.

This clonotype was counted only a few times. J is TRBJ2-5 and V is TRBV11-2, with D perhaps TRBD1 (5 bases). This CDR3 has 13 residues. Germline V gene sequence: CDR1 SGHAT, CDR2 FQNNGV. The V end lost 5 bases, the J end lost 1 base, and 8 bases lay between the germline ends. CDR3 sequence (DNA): TGTGCCAGCAGCCGCAGGGTCCAAGAGACCCAGTACTTC. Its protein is CASSRRVQETQYF.